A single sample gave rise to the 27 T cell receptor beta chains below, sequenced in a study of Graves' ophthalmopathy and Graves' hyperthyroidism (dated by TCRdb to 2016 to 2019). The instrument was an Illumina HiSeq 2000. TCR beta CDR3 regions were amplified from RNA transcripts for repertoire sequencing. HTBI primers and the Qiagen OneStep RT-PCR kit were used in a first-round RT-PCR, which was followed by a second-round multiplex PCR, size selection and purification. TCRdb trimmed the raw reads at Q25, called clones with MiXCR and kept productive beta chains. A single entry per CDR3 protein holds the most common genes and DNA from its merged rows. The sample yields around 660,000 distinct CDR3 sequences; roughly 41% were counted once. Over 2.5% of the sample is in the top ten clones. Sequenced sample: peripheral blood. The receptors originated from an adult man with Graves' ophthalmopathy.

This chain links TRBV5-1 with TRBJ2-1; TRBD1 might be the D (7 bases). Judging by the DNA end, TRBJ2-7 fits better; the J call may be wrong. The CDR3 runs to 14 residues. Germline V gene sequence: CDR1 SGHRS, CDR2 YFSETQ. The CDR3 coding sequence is TGCGCCAGCAGCTGGAGGGGGCCTGACAATGAGCAGTACTTC. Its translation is CASSWRGPDNEQYF.

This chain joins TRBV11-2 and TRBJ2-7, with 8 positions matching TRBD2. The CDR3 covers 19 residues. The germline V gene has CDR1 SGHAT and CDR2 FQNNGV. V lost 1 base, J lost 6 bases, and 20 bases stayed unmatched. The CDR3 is CASSLGGLRLAGPLGEQYF. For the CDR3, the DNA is TGTGCCAGCAGCTTAGGAGGCTTGAGGCTAGCGGGCCCCCTTGGCGAGCAGTACTTC.

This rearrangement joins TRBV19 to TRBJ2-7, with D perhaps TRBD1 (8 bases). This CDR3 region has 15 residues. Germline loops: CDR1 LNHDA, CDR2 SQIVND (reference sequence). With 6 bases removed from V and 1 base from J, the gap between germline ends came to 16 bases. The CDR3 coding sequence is TGTGCCAGTAGCCGGAACAGGGGGGGGTCCTACGAGCAGTACTTC. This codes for CASSRNRGGSYEQYF.

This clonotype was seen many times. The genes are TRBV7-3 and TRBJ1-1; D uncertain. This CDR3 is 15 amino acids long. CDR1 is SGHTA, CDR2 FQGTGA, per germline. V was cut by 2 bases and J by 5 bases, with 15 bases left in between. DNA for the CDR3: TGTGCCAGCAGCTTATCGTGGGCTTCAGAGACTGAAGCTTTCTTT. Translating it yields CASSLSWASETEAFF.

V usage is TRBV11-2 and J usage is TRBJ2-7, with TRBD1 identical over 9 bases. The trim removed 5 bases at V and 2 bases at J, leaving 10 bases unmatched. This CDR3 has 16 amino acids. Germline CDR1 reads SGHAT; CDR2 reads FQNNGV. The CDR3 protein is CASSQAWTGDAYEQYF. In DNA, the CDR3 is TGTGCCAGCAGCCAAGCGTGGACAGGGGATGCCTACGAGCAGTACTTC.

The CDR3, as DNA: TGTGCCAGCAGTCCGGGGAGTGAAGCTTTCTTT. Translation gives CASSPGSEAFF. The chain combines TRBV25-1 with TRBJ1-1, with no clear D. The CDR3 contains 11 residues. Germline assignment: CDR1 MGHDK and CDR2 SYGVNS. The V and J ends lost 5 bases and 7 bases respectively, with 8 bases between them.

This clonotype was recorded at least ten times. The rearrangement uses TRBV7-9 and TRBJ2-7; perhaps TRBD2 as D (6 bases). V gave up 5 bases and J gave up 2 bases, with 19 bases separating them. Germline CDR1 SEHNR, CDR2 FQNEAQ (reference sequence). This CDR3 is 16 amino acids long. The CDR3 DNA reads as TGTGCCAGCAGCCCCGTCGAGGGCGGCGGGGCCTACGAGCAGTACTTC. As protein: CASSPVEGGGAYEQYF.

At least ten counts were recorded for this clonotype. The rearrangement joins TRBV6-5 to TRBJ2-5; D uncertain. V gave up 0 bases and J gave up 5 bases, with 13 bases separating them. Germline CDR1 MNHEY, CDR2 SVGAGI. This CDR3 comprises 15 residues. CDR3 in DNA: TGTGCCAGCAGTTACTCTACAAACGTGGGGGAGACCCAGTACTTC. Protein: CASSYSTNVGETQYF.

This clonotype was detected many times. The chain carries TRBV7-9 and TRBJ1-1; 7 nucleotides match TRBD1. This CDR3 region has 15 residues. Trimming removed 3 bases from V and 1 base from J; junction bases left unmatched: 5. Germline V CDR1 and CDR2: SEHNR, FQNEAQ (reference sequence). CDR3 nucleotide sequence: TGTGCCAGCAGCTTCACAGGGGAATCGAACACTGAAGCTTTCTTT. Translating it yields CASSFTGESNTEAFF. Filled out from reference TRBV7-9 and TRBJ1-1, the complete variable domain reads DTGVSQNPRHKITKRGQNVTFRCDPISEHNRLYWYRQTLGQGPEFLTYFQNEAQLEKSRLLSDRFSAERPKGSFSTLEIQRTEQGDSAMYLCASSFTGESNTEAFFGQGTRLTVV.

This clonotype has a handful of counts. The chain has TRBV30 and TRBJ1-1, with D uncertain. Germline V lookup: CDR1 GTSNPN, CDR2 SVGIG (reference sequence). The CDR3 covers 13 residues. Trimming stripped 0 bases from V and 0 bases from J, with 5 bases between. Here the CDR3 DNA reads TGTGCCTGGAGTGTAAACGTGAACACTGAAGCTTTCTTT. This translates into CAWSVNVNTEAFF.

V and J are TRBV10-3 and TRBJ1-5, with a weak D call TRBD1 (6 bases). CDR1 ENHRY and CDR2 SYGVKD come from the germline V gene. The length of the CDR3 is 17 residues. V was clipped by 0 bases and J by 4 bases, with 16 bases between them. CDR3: CAISESGSGADNQPQHF. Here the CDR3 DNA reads TGTGCCATCAGTGAGTCGGGGTCAGGGGCGGATAATCAGCCCCAGCATTTT.

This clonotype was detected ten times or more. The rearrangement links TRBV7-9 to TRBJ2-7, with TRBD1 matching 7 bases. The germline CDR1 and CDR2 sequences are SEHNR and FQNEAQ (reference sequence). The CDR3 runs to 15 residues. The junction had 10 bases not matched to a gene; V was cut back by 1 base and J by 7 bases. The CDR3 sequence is CASSLVGTVGTEQYF. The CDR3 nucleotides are TGTGCCAGCAGCTTAGTAGGGACAGTCGGTACGGAGCAGTACTTC.

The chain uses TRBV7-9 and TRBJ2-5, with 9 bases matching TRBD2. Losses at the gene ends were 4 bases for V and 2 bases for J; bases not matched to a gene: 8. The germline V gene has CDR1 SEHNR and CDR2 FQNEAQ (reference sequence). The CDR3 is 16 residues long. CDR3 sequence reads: CASSWGLAGLQETQYF. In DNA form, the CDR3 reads TGTGCCAGCAGCTGGGGACTAGCCGGACTACAAGAGACCCAGTACTTC.

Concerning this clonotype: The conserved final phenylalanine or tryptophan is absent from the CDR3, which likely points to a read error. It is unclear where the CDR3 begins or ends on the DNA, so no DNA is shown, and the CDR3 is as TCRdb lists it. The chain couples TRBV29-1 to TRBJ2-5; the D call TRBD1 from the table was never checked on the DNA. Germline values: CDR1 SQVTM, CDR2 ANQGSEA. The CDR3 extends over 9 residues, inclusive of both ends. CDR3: CSVAGTGEA.

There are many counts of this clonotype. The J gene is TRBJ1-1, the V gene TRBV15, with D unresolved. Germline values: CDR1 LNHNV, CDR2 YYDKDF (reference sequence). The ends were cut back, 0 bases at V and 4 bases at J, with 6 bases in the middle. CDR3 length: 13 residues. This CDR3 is CATSRDLGTEAFF. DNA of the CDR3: TGTGCCACCAGCAGAGATTTGGGCACTGAAGCTTTCTTT.

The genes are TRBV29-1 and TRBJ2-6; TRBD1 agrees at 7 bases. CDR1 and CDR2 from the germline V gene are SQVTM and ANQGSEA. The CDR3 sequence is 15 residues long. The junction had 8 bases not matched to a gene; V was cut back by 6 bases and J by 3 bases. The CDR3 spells CSVGIRQGGANVLTF. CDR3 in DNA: TGCAGCGTAGGGATACGACAGGGTGGGGCCAACGTCCTGACTTTC. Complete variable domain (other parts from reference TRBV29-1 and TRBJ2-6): SAVISQKPSRDICQRGTSLTIQCQVDSQVTMMFWYRQQPGQSLTLIATANQGSEATYESGFVIDKFPISRPNLTFSTLTVSNMSPEDSSIYLCSVGIRQGGANVLTFGAGSRLTVL.

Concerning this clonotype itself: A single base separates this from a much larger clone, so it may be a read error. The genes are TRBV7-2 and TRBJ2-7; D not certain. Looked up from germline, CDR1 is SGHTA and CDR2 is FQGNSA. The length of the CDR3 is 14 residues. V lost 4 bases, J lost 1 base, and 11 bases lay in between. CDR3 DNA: TGTGCCAGCAGCTCGAATTCACAGTCCTACGAGCAGTACTTC. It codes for CASSSNSQSYEQYF.

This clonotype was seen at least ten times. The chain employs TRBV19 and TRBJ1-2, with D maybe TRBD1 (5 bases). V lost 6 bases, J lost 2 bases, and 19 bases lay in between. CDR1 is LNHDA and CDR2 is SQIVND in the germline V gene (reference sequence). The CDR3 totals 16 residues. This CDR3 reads CASSAAMGRTNYGYTF. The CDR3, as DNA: TGTGCCAGTAGCGCTGCGATGGGACGGACGAACTATGGCTACACCTTC.

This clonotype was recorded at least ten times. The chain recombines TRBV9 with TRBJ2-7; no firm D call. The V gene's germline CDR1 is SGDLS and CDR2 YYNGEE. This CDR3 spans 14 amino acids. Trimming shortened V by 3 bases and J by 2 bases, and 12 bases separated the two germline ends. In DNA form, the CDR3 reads TGTGCCAGCAGCGGAACCGGAACAGCCTACGAGCAGTACTTC. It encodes CASSGTGTAYEQYF.

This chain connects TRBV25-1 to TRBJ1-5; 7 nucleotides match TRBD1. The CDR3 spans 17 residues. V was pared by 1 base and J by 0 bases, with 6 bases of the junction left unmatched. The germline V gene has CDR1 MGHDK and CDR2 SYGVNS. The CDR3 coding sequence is TGTGCCAGCAGTGAATCTGGACAGGCTTATAGCAATCAGCCCCAGCATTTT. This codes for CASSESGQAYSNQPQHF.

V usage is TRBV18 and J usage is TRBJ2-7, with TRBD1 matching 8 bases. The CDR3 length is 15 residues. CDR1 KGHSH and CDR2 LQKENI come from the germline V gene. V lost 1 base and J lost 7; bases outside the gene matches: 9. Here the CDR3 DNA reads TGTGCCAGCTCACCACGGGACAGGACGGCTTGGGAGCAGTACTTC. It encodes CASSPRDRTAWEQYF.

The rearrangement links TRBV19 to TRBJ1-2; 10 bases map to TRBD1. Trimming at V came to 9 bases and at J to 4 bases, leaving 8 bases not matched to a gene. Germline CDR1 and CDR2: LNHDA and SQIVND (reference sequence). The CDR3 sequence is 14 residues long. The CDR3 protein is CASRQGARSYGYTF. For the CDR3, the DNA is TGTGCCAGCAGACAGGGGGCGCGGAGCTATGGCTACACCTTC. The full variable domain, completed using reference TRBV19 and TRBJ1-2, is DGGITQSPKYLFRKEGQNVTLSCEQNLNHDAMYWYRQDPGQGLRLIYYSQIVNDFQKGDIAEGYSVSREKKESFPLTVTSAQKNPTAFYLCASRQGARSYGYTFGSGTRLTVV.

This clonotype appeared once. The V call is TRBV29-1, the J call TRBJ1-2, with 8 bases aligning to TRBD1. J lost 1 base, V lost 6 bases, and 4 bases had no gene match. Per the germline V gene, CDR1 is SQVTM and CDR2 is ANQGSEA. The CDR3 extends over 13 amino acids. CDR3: CSVTTGVNYGYTF. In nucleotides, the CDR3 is TGCAGCGTCACGACAGGGGTTAACTATGGCTACACCTTC.

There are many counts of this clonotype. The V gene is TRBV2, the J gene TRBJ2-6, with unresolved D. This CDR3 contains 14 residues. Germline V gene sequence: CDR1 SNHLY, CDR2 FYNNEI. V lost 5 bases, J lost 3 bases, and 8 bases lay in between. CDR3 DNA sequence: TGTGCCAGCAGTACCGTCTTTGGGGCCAACGTCCTGACTTTC. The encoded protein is CASSTVFGANVLTF.

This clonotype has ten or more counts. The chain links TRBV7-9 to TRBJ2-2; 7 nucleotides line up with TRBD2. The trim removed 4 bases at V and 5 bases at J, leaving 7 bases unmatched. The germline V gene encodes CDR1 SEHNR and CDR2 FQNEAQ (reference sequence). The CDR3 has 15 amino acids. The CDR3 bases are TGTGCCAGCAGCTCAGGACTAGTAGTGACCGGGGAGCTGTTTTTT. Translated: CASSSGLVVTGELFF.

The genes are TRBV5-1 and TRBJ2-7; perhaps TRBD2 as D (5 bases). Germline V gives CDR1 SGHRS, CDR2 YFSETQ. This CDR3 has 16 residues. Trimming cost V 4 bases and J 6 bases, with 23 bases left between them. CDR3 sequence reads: CASSPPSRVLPGEQYF. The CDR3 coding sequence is TGCGCCAGCAGCCCTCCCTCGCGGGTCCTCCCGGGCGAGCAGTACTTC. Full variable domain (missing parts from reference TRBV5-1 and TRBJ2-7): KAGVTQTPRYLIKTRGQQVTLSCSPISGHRSVSWYQQTPGQGLQFLFEYFSETQRNKGNFPGRFSGRQFSNSRSEMNVSTLELGDSALYLCASSPPSRVLPGEQYFGPGTRLTVT.

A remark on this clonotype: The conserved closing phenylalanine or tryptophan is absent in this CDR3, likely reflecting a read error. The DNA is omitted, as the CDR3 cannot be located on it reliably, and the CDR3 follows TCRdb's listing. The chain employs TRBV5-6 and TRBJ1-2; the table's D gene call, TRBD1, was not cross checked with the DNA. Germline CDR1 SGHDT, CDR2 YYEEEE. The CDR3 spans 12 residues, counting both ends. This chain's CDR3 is CASSLLGGITMV.